This T cell receptor (beta chain) was profiled in a study of blood T cells in healthy people across ages. The germline CDR1 and CDR2 sequences are MDHEN and SYDVKM. The CDR3 covers 16 residues. V was pared by 6 bases and J by 3 bases, with 18 bases between. In each sample, at least 6.5 million PBMCs were isolated. Findings and limits, study-wide: Possibly, changes in expanded clonotypes were confounded because donor CMV status was unknown.

In its sample, this clonotype was seen a few times. Its cognate antigen is unknown. Primed by a sample-barcoded 5' primer and a J-beta primer mix, a second PCR proceeded for roughly 6 to 12 cycles. Carrying 12 random nucleotides, a template-switch adaptor labeled each individual cDNA molecule. TCRdb analysed the 5' RACE reads with MiXCR anew, one entry per CDR3 protein. This table holds about 810,000 distinct CDR3 sequences, approximately 35% found once. Sequencing was performed on blood. The V gene is TRBV28, the J gene TRBJ1-5; possible D gene TRBD1, 5 bases. The TCR was taken from a man aged 18-30 years in good health. The CDR3: CASSLGSQGDNQPQHF. CDR3 DNA: TGTGCCAGCAGCCTTGGGTCCCAGGGTGACAATCAGCCCCAGCATTTT.